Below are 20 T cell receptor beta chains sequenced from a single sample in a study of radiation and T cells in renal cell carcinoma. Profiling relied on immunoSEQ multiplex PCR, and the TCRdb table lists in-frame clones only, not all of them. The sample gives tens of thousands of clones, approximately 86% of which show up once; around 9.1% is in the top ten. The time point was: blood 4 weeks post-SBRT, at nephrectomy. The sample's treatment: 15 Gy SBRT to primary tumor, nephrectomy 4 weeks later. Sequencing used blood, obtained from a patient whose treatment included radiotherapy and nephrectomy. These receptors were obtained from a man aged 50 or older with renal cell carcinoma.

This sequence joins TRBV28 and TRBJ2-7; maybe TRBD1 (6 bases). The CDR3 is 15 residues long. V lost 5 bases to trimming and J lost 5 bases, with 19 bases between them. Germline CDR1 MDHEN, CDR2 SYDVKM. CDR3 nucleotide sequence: TGTGCCAGCAGTCCCGCGGACAGAGGATTTGACGAGCAGTACTTC. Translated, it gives CASSPADRGFDEQYF. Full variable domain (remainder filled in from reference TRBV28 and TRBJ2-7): DVKVTQSSRYLVKRTGEKVFLECVQDMDHENMFWYRQDPGLGLRLIYFSYDVKMKEKGDIPEGYSVSREKKERFSLILESASTNQTSMYLCASSPADRGFDEQYFGPGTRLTVT.

This chain's CDR3 is CASSGRGAGGSYEQYF. DNA for the CDR3: TGTGCCAGCTCGGGACGGGGAGCGGGGGGCTCCTACGAGCAGTACTTC. The V and J genes are TRBV18 and TRBJ2-7; 9 bases map to TRBD2. This CDR3 is built from 16 residues. Trimming at V came to 6 bases and at J to 0 bases, leaving 9 bases not matched to a gene. Germline V lookup: CDR1 KGHSH, CDR2 LQKENI.

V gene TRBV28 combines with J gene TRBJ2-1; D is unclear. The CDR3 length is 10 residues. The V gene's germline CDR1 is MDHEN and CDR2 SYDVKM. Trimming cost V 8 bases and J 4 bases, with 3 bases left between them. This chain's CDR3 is CASGYNEQFF. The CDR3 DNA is TGTGCCAGCGGTTACAATGAGCAGTTCTTC.

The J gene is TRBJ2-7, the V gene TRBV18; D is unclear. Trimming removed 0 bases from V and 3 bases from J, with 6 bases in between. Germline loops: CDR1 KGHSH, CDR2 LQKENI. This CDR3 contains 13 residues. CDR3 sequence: CASSPPTHYEQYF. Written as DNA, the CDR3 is TGTGCCAGCTCACCACCGACACACTACGAGCAGTACTTC.

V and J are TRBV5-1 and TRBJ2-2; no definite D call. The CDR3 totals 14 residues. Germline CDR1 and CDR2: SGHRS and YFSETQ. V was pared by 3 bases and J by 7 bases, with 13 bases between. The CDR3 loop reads CASSSELSFGELFF. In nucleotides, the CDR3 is TGCGCCAGCAGCTCCGAGCTAAGCTTCGGGGAGCTGTTTTTT.

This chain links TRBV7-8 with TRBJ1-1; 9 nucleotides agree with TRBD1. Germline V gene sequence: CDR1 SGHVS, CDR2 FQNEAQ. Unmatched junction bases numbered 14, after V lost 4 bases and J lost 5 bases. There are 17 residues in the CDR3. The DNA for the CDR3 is TGTGCCAGCAGCTGGGCGAGGGGGACAGGGTTGGTTACTGAAGCTTTCTTT. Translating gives CASSWARGTGLVTEAFF.

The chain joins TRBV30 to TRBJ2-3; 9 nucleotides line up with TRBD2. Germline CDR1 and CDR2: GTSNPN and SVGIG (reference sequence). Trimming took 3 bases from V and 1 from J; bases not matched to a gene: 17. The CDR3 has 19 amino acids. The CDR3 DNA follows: TGTGCCTGGAGCAAATTGGGCGGGGGGGCTCTTAGTGGCACAGATACGCAGTATTTT. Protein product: CAWSKLGGGALSGTDTQYF.

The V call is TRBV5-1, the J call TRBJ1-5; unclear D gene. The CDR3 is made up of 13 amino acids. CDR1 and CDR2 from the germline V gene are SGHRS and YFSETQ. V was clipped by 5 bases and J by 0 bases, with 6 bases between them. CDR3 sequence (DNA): TGCGCCAGCAGGCAGGATAGCAATCAGCCCCAGCATTTT. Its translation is CASRQDSNQPQHF.

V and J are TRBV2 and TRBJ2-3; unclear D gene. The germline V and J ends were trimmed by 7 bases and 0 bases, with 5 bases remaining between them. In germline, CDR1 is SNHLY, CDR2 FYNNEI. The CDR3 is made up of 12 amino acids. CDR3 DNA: TGTGCCAGCATGGGGAGCACAGATACGCAGTATTTT. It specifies CASMGSTDTQYF. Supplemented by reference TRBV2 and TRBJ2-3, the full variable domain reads EPEVTQTPSHQVTQMGQEVILRCVPISNHLYFYWYRQILGQKVEFLVSFYNNEISEKSEIFDDQFSVERPDGSNFTLKIRSTKLEDSAMYFCASMGSTDTQYFGPGTRLTVL.

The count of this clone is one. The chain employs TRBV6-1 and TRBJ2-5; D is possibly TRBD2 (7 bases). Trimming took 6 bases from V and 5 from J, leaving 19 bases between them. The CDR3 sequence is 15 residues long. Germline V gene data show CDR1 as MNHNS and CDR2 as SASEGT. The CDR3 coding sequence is TGTGCCAGCAGGCCCCGTGGGGGGGCCGGTGAGACCCAGTACTTC. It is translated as CASRPRGGAGETQYF.

For the CDR3, the DNA is TGTGCCAGCAGTGGACAGGGGGGATCCACAGATACGCAGTATTTT. It codes for CASSGQGGSTDTQYF. The chain recombines TRBV6-4 with TRBJ2-3; 9 nucleotides align to TRBD1. V lost 4 bases to trimming and J lost 2 bases; unmatched junction nucleotides: 4. This CDR3 has 15 residues. CDR1 is MRHNA, CDR2 SNTAGT, per germline.

CDR3 nucleotide sequence: TGTGCCTGGTTACCCTATGCCGGGACGGAAGAGACCCAGTACTTC. Residues: CAWLPYAGTEETQYF. The chain joins TRBV30 to TRBJ2-5, with D perhaps given as TRBD1 or TRBD2 (5 bases each). There are 15 residues in the CDR3. V was shortened by 5 bases and J by 3 bases, with 19 bases between the two germline ends. Germline lookup yields CDR1 GTSNPN and CDR2 SVGIG (reference sequence).

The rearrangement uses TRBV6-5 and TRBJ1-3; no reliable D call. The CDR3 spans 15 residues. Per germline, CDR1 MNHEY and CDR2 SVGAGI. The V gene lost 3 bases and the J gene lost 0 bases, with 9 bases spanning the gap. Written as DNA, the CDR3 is TGTGCCAGCAGTTATTTCGGATCCTCTGGAAACACCATATATTTT. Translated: CASSYFGSSGNTIYF.

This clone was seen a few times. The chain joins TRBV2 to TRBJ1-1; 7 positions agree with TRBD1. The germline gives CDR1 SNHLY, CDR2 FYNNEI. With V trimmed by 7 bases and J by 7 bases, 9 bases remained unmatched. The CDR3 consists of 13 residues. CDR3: CASNTQGMVEAFF. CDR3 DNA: TGTGCCAGCAATACACAGGGGATGGTTGAAGCTTTCTTT.

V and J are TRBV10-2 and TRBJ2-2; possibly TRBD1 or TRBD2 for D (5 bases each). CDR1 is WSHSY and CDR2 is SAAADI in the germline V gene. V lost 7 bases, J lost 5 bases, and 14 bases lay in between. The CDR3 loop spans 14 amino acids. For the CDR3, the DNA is TGCGCCAGCACCTGGGACGATCAGACCGGGGAGCTGTTTTTT. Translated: CASTWDDQTGELFF.

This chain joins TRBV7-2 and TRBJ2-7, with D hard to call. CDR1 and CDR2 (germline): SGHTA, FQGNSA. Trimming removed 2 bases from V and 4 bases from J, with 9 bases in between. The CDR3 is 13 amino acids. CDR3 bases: TGTGCCAGCAGCTTAAGCAATGGGTACGAGCAGTACTTC. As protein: CASSLSNGYEQYF.

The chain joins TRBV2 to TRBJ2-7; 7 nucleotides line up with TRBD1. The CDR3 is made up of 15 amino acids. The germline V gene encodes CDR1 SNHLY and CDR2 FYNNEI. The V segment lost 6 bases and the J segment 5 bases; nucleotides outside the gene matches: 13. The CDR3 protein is CASSDGGTVWDEQYF. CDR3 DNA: TGTGCCAGCAGCGATGGTGGGACAGTATGGGACGAGCAGTACTTC.

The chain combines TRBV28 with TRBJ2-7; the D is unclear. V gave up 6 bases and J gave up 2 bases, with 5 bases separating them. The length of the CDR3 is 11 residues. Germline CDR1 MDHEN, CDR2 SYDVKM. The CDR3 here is CASSRPYEQYF. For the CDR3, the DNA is TGTGCCAGCAGCCGGCCCTACGAGCAGTACTTC.

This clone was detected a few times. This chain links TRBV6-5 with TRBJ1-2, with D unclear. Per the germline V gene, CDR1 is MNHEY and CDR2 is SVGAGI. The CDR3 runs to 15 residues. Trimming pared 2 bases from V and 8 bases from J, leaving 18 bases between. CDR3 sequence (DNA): TGTGCCAGCAGTTACGGTAGCAGGTCATCGGGCGGCTACACCTTC. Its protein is CASSYGSRSSGGYTF.

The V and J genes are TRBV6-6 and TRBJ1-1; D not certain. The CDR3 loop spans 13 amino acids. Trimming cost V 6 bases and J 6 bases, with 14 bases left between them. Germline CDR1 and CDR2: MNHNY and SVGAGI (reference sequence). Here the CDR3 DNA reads TGTGCCAGCAGCCTCACCCAGGTGCCTGAAGCTTTCTTT. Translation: CASSLTQVPEAFF.